The clone carrying this T cell receptor beta chain has just one count. The antigen is not known. Other DNA sequences of this sample code for an identical CDR3. CDR3 length: 14 residues. Trimming stripped 5 bases from V and 4 bases from J, with 15 bases between. Germline values: CDR1 MNHEY, CDR2 SMNVEV (reference sequence). This record belongs to a study of Ad26.COV2.S vaccination and SARS-CoV-2 variants. The study, taken as a whole, reports: There was reportedly substantial breadth in spike-specific CD8+ and CD4+ T cell responses after vaccination. Spike-specific TCR breadth ran higher among vaccine recipients than placebo recipients. Comparable non-spike TCR breadth was observed in vaccine and placebo recipients.

The treatment is: 15 to 20 received Ad26.COV2.S at low or high dose, single or two shots; about 5 received placebo; per-sample allocation not given. It was on day 63 after the first vaccine or placebo injection that samples were taken. Ad26.COV2.S expressed prefusion-stabilized spike from the original Wuhan strain. TCRdb keeps only in-frame clones here, not all; method: immunoSEQ multiplex PCR. Among fewer than 500,000 clones, 90% were seen once, and the ten largest hold roughly 4%. The genes are TRBV27 and TRBJ2-7, with D perhaps matching TRBD1 or TRBD2 (5 bases each). The source is a person aged 18 to 59 who received the Ad26.COV2.S COVID-19 vaccine or a placebo. Source: peripheral blood, taken in a trial of Ad26.COV2.S vaccine versus placebo. CDR3 nucleotides: TGTGCCAGCAGTCCCGGCCAGGGAGCGTACGAGCAGTACTTC. This codes for CASSPGQGAYEQYF.